This is a list of T cell receptor beta chains from one sample in a study of technical replicates of blood from a few donors. Here immunoSEQ multiplex PCR was the method, and the copy in TCRdb shows in-frame clones only, minus some. The sample has about 83,000 clones, approximately 90% seen once. The specimen was T cells isolated from PBMCs. These receptors were collected from a human donor in good health. Both conserved end residues are part of each CDR3. Each record gives: CDR3 protein, CDR3 DNA, D gene, J gene, clone size, V gene. A D gene is named only where the DNA matches it firmly. A row's size may be missing; if present it is once, few, many or a size class.

CDR3 protein: CASSEGESRRTGGYEAFF
CDR3 DNA: TGTGCCAGCAGTGAAGGGGAGTCGAGACGGACAGGGGGTTATGAAGCTTTCTTT
D gene: TRBD1
J gene: TRBJ1-1
clone size: -
V gene: TRBV25-1

CDR3 protein: CASSYAVSNQPQHF
CDR3 DNA: TGTGCCAGCAGTTACGCGGTTAGCAATCAGCCCCAGCATTTT
D gene: -
J gene: TRBJ1-5
clone size: -
V gene: TRBV6-6

CDR3 protein: CASSVPRTAHSGYTF
CDR3 DNA: TGTGCCAGTAGTGTCCCTCGGACAGCCCACTCTGGCTACACCTTC
D gene: -
J gene: TRBJ1-2
clone size: -
V gene: TRBV19

CDR3 protein: CASSLAQPNYEQYF
CDR3 DNA: TGTGCCAGCAGCTTGGCACAGCCCAATTACGAGCAGTACTTC
D gene: -
J gene: TRBJ2-7
clone size: -
V gene: TRBV5-6

CDR3 protein: CASSYSTSGSTGELFF
CDR3 DNA: TGTGCCAGCAGTTACTCGACTAGCGGGAGCACCGGGGAGCTGTTTTTT
D gene: TRBD2
J gene: TRBJ2-2
clone size: -
V gene: TRBV6-5

CDR3 protein: CASSFGGTAYEQYF
CDR3 DNA: TGTGCCAGCAGCTTTGGGGGGACAGCGTACGAGCAGTACTTC
D gene: -
J gene: TRBJ2-7
clone size: -
V gene: TRBV5-4

CDR3 protein: CASSLYQGGGYNEQFF
CDR3 DNA: TGTGCCAGCAGTTTATATCAGGGAGGTGGGTACAATGAGCAGTTCTTC
D gene: -
J gene: TRBJ2-1
clone size: -
V gene: TRBV28

CDR3 protein: CSVEEVVSSLGLGGGTDTQYF
CDR3 DNA: TGCAGCGTTGAAGAGGTGGTGTCAAGTTTGGGACTTGGAGGGGGCACAGATACGCAGTATTTT
D gene: -
J gene: TRBJ2-3
clone size: -
V gene: TRBV29-1

CDR3 protein: CASKETGTLYGYTF
CDR3 DNA: TGCGCCAGCAAAGAGACAGGGACGCTCTATGGCTACACCTTC
D gene: TRBD1
J gene: TRBJ1-2
clone size: -
V gene: TRBV5-1

CDR3 protein: CASSVVGTGDSEAFF
CDR3 DNA: TGTGCCAGCAGTGTTGTCGGAACAGGGGACAGCGAAGCTTTCTTT
D gene: TRBD1
J gene: TRBJ1-1
clone size: -
V gene: TRBV6-1

CDR3 protein: CASSIVNGVYEQYF
CDR3 DNA: TGTGCCAGTAGTATTGTGAACGGGGTCTACGAGCAGTACTTC
D gene: -
J gene: TRBJ2-7
clone size: -
V gene: TRBV19

CDR3 protein: CASSYGTGVYEQYF
CDR3 DNA: TGTGCCAGCAGTTATGGGACAGGGGTTTACGAGCAGTACTTC
D gene: TRBD1
J gene: TRBJ2-7
clone size: -
V gene: TRBV6-5

CDR3 protein: CASSLGRGFGNTIYF
CDR3 DNA: TGTGCCAGCAGCTTGGGGAGGGGTTTCGGAAACACCATATATTTT
D gene: -
J gene: TRBJ1-3
clone size: -
V gene: TRBV11-2

CDR3 protein: CASTFIDSSVADTQYF
CDR3 DNA: TGTGCCAGCACCTTTATTGACAGCAGCGTAGCAGATACGCAGTATTTT
D gene: -
J gene: TRBJ2-3
clone size: -
V gene: TRBV11-3

CDR3 protein: CASEETYYEQYF
CDR3 DNA: TGTGCCAGCGAGGAAACCTACTACGAGCAGTACTTC
D gene: -
J gene: TRBJ2-7
clone size: once
V gene: TRBV7-9

CDR3 protein: CASSRGTGPRYGYTF
CDR3 DNA: TGTGCCAGCAGTAGGGGGACAGGTCCCCGATATGGCTACACCTTC
D gene: TRBD1
J gene: TRBJ1-2
clone size: -
V gene: TRBV2

CDR3 protein: CASSLSGTLTSTDTQYF
CDR3 DNA: TGTGCCAGCAGTTTATCGGGGACTTTAACCTCCACAGATACGCAGTATTTT
D gene: -
J gene: TRBJ2-3
clone size: once
V gene: TRBV27

CDR3 protein: CAWTPQEDGYTF
CDR3 DNA: TGTGCCTGGACGCCGCAAGAGGATGGCTACACCTTC
D gene: -
J gene: TRBJ1-2
clone size: -
V gene: TRBV30

CDR3 protein: CASSLEGTGKVDTQYF
CDR3 DNA: TGTGCCAGCAGCTTAGAGGGTACAGGGAAAGTAGATACGCAGTATTTT
D gene: -
J gene: TRBJ2-3
clone size: -
V gene: TRBV7-9

CDR3 protein: CASSVFGGGGRGDTQYF
CDR3 DNA: TGTGCCAGCAGCGTATTTGGGGGGGGCGGGAGAGGAGATACGCAGTATTTT
D gene: -
J gene: TRBJ2-3
clone size: -
V gene: TRBV9

CDR3 protein: CASSFAGTTGATNEKLFF
CDR3 DNA: TGTGCCAGCAGTTTTGCGGGGACGACAGGGGCAACTAATGAAAAACTGTTTTTT
D gene: TRBD1
J gene: TRBJ1-4
clone size: once
V gene: TRBV28

CDR3 protein: CASSPGTSGTYEQYF
CDR3 DNA: TGTGCCAGCAGTCCCGGGACTAGCGGCACCTACGAGCAGTACTTC
D gene: TRBD2
J gene: TRBJ2-7
clone size: -
V gene: TRBV27

CDR3 protein: CAISEWGQGTTEAFF
CDR3 DNA: TGTGCCATCAGTGAGTGGGGACAGGGGACCACTGAAGCTTTCTTT
D gene: TRBD1
J gene: TRBJ1-1
clone size: few
V gene: TRBV10-3

CDR3 protein: CASSLGGGGSFSYNEQFF
CDR3 DNA: TGTGCCAGCTCACTTGGGGGCGGTGGAAGTTTCTCCTACAATGAGCAGTTCTTC
D gene: -
J gene: TRBJ2-1
clone size: -
V gene: TRBV18

CDR3 protein: CASRPQGMNTEAFF
CDR3 DNA: TGTGCCAGCAGGCCGCAGGGGATGAACACTGAAGCTTTCTTT
D gene: -
J gene: TRBJ1-1
clone size: -
V gene: TRBV11-2

CDR3 protein: CASTTESRYEQYF
CDR3 DNA: TGCGCCAGCACGACGGAGAGTCGGTACGAGCAGTACTTC
D gene: -
J gene: TRBJ2-7
clone size: few
V gene: TRBV5-1

CDR3 protein: CATSRDLGGYNEQFF
CDR3 DNA: TGTGCCACCAGCAGAGATCTGGGGGGCTACAATGAGCAGTTCTTC
D gene: -
J gene: TRBJ2-1
clone size: -
V gene: TRBV15

CDR3 protein: CASSPGTGFNEQFF
CDR3 DNA: TGTGCCAGCAGCCCGGGGACAGGGTTTAATGAGCAGTTCTTC
D gene: TRBD1
J gene: TRBJ2-1
clone size: -
V gene: TRBV5-6

CDR3 protein: CASQSAGAGELFF
CDR3 DNA: TGTGCCAGCCAATCCGCGGGGGCCGGGGAGCTGTTTTTT
D gene: TRBD2
J gene: TRBJ2-2
clone size: -
V gene: TRBV5-4

CDR3 protein: CASSQVSFIPLAGLSYEQYF
CDR3 DNA: TGTGCCAGCAGCCAAGTCTCCTTCATTCCACTAGCGGGCCTCAGCTACGAGCAGTACTTC
D gene: TRBD2
J gene: TRBJ2-7
clone size: -
V gene: TRBV4-2

CDR3 protein: CASSSGQTLNEKLFF
CDR3 DNA: TGTGCCAGCAGCTCCGGACAGACTCTTAATGAAAAACTGTTTTTT
D gene: -
J gene: TRBJ1-4
clone size: -
V gene: TRBV6-5

CDR3 protein: CASSLRETQYF
CDR3 DNA: TGTGCCAGCAGCTTACGGGAGACCCAGTACTTC
D gene: -
J gene: TRBJ2-5
clone size: -
V gene: TRBV13

CDR3 protein: CASSRSQLNEKLFF
CDR3 DNA: TGTGCCAGCAGTCGGAGCCAGTTAAATGAAAAACTGTTTTTT
D gene: -
J gene: TRBJ1-4
clone size: -
V gene: TRBV27

CDR3 protein: CASSLDGTANEKLFF
CDR3 DNA: TGTGCCAGCAGTTTGGACGGGACAGCAAATGAAAAACTGTTTTTT
D gene: TRBD1
J gene: TRBJ1-4
clone size: -
V gene: TRBV27

CDR3 protein: CASSLGLHSYNEQFF
CDR3 DNA: TGTGCCAGCAGCTTAGGACTCCACTCCTACAATGAGCAGTTCTTC
D gene: -
J gene: TRBJ2-1
clone size: -
V gene: TRBV13

CDR3 protein: CSAPGTGVSETQYF
CDR3 DNA: TGCAGCGCTCCTGGGACAGGGGTTTCAGAGACCCAGTACTTC
D gene: TRBD1
J gene: TRBJ2-5
clone size: -
V gene: TRBV29-1

CDR3 protein: CSVVIRTVGSYNEQFF
CDR3 DNA: TGCAGCGTTGTTATCCGGACAGTCGGCTCCTACAATGAGCAGTTCTTC
D gene: -
J gene: TRBJ2-1
clone size: -
V gene: TRBV29-1

CDR3 protein: CASSFDRGHNSPLHF
CDR3 DNA: TGCGCCAGCAGCTTCGACAGGGGCCATAATTCACCCCTCCACTTT
D gene: TRBD1
J gene: TRBJ1-6
clone size: once
V gene: TRBV5-1

CDR3 protein: CASSLSVNTEAFF
CDR3 DNA: TGTGCCAGTAGTTTGTCCGTGAACACTGAAGCTTTCTTT
D gene: -
J gene: TRBJ1-1
clone size: few
V gene: TRBV19

CDR3 protein: CATQDRGADTQYF
CDR3 DNA: TGTGCCACCCAGGACAGGGGAGCAGATACGCAGTATTTT
D gene: TRBD1
J gene: TRBJ2-3
clone size: -
V gene: TRBV2

CDR3 protein: CASSLDAGFNTEAFF
CDR3 DNA: TGTGCCAGCAGCTTAGACGCAGGGTTTAATACTGAAGCTTTCTTT
D gene: -
J gene: TRBJ1-1
clone size: -
V gene: TRBV11-2

CDR3 protein: CASSSLPGKGNTIYF
CDR3 DNA: TGTGCCAGCAGCTCACTACCAGGGAAAGGAAACACCATATATTTT
D gene: -
J gene: TRBJ1-3
clone size: -
V gene: TRBV7-9

CDR3 protein: CASSGDRAGYTF
CDR3 DNA: TGTGCCAGCAGTGGGGACAGGGCTGGCTACACCTTC
D gene: TRBD1
J gene: TRBJ1-2
clone size: -
V gene: TRBV2

CDR3 protein: CASSQERQGETQYF
CDR3 DNA: TGCGCCAGCAGCCAAGAGAGGCAGGGGGAGACCCAGTACTTC
D gene: -
J gene: TRBJ2-5
clone size: -
V gene: TRBV4-1

CDR3 protein: CAIIRMETGELFF
CDR3 DNA: TGTGCCATCATCAGAATGGAGACCGGGGAGCTGTTTTTT
D gene: -
J gene: TRBJ2-2
clone size: -
V gene: TRBV2